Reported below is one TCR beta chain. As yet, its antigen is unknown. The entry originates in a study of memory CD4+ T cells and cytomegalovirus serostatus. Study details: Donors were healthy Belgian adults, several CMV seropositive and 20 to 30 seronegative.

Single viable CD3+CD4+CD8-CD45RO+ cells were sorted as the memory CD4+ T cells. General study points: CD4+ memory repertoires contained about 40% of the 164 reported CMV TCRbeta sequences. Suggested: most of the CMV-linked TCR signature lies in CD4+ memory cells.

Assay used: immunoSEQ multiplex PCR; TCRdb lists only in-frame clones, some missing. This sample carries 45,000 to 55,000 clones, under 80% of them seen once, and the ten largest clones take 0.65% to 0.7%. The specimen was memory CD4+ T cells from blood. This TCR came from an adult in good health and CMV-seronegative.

The CDR3 coding sequence is TGTGCCAGCAGCCGCTCCACAGATACGCAGTATTTT. This codes for CASSRSTDTQYF. This chain joins TRBV5-4 and TRBJ2-3; unclear D gene. This CDR3 has 12 residues. V gave up 4 bases and J gave up 2 bases, with 5 bases separating them. Germline V CDR1 and CDR2: SGHNT, YYREEE (reference sequence).